These T cell receptor beta chains were read from a single sample in a study of T-cell reconstitution after alpha-beta-depleted transplantation in children. TCRdb redid the calling of the PCR reads with MiXCR, one entry per CDR3 protein. The sample shows 150,000 to 250,000 distinct CDR3 sequences, 6.3% of them seen only once. Sequences were derived from PBMCs, sampled before TCRalphabeta/CD19-depleted stem cell transplant. The receptors were sampled from a girl less than two years old with combined immunodeficiency, due to receive a stem cell transplant. The CDR3 runs from the conserved cysteine through the conserved F or W. A D gene is named only where the DNA matches it firmly. Clone size appears in some rows only: once, few, many, or a class for an expanded clone.

d_call clone_size j_call v_call cdr3_nt cdr3_aa
TRBD1 many TRBJ1-1 TRBV28 TGTGCCAGCAGTCGTATTATATGGACAGGCCAAAACACTGAAGCTTTCTTT CASSRIIWTGQNTEAFF
- many TRBJ1-2 TRBV28 TGTGCCAGCAGTCCCGGGCCCTGGAGTGCCTACACCTTC CASSPGPWSAYTF
TRBD1 many TRBJ2-7 TRBV12-3/TRBV12-4 TGTGCCAGCAGTTTAGAAGGGGGCGCGGAAACTATGTACGAGCAGTACTTC CASSLEGGAETMYEQYF
- - TRBJ1-5 TRBV24-1 TGTGCCACCAGTGAGGCCCGTAGCAATCAGCCCCAGCATTTT CATSEARSNQPQHF
TRBD2 many TRBJ2-7 TRBV12-3/TRBV12-4 TGTGCCAGCAGTTCGTTACGGTTGGGGACTAAGAAGAGCGAGCAGTACTTC CASSSLRLGTKKSEQYF
- many TRBJ1-4 TRBV11-3 TGTGCCAGCAGCTTAGCGGGAGTCCAACAACTGTTTTTT CASSLAGVQQLFF
TRBD1 once TRBJ2-5 TRBV7-2 TGTGCCAGCAGACAGACAGGGCGACGGGAGACCCAGTACTTC CASRQTGRRETQYF
- many TRBJ2-7 TRBV10-3 TGTGCCATCAGTGAGTCGATGAACTCCTACGAGCAGTACTTC CAISESMNSYEQYF
TRBD1 many TRBJ2-1 TRBV9 TGTGCCAGCAGCGAGACAGGGGCTCCTGTCTACAATGAGCAGTTCTTC CASSETGAPVYNEQFF
TRBD2 many TRBJ2-5 TRBV12-3/TRBV12-4 TGTGCCAGCAGCCCTACTAGCGTTCAGGAGACCCAGTACTTC CASSPTSVQETQYF